The T cell receptor (beta chain) described here comes from a study of blood T cell repertoires in COVID-19. Across the whole study: COVID-19 samples, acute and convalescent, were from the United States, Italy and Spain. PBMCs, B-cell-depleted T cells, or T cells provided the cDNA or gDNA that made up the material.

Germline values: CDR1 MNHEY, CDR2 SVGAGI. V was cut by 4 bases and J by 6 bases, with 20 bases left in between. The CDR3 is made up of 16 amino acids. In the original analysis: Reference gene primer amplification in the assay estimated nucleated cell counts. Measured with immunoSEQ multiplex PCR; TCRdb has only the in-frame clones, and not every one. For V, J and clone size, that table is used; D and trimming come from the DNA. There are 280,000 or so clones in the sample; 88% occur only once, and 6.9% lies in the top ten. The J gene is TRBJ2-3, the V gene TRBV6-5; tentative D call: TRBD2 (6 bases). Sequencing input: peripheral blood. The TCR comes from a woman younger than 45 who had recovered from COVID-19. In DNA form, the CDR3 reads TGTGCCAGCAGTTCGCTTAGGGGAGGCGGGTTGGATACGCAGTATTTT. Encoded protein: CASSSLRGGGLDTQYF.